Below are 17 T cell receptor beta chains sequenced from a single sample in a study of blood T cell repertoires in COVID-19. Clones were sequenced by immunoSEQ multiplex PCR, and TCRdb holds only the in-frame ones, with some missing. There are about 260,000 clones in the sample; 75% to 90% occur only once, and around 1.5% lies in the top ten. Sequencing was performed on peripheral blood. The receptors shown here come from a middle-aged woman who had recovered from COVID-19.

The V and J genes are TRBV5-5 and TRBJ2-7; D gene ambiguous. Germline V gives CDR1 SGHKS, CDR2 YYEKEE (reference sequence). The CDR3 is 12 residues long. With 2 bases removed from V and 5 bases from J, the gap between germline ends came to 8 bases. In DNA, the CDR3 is TGTGCCAGCAGCTTATCGTCTCACGAGCAGTACTTC. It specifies CASSLSSHEQYF.

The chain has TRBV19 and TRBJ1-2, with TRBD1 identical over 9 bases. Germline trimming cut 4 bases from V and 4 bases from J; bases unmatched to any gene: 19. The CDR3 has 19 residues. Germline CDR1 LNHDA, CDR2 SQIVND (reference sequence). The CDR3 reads CASSTTHARTDRGPYGYTF. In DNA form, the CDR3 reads TGTGCCAGTAGTACTACTCATGCTCGTACGGACAGGGGCCCCTATGGCTACACCTTC.

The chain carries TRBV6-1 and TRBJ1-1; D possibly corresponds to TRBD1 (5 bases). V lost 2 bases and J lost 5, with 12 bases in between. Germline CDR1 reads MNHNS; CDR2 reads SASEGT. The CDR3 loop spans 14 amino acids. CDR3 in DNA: TGTGCCAGCAGTGAAAAGGGCCGGGGGACTGAAGCTTTCTTT. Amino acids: CASSEKGRGTEAFF.

CDR3: CASSATGGNGNEQFF. Here the CDR3 DNA reads TGTGCCAGCAGCGCGACAGGGGGCAATGGGAATGAGCAGTTCTTC. The chain recombines TRBV5-4 with TRBJ2-1; 10 bases match TRBD1. J gave up 7 bases and V 4 bases, and 8 bases lay outside the gene matches. Germline V gene sequence: CDR1 SGHNT, CDR2 YYREEE (reference sequence). This CDR3 spans 15 amino acids. The variable domain in full, with the rest retrieved from reference TRBV5-4 and TRBJ2-1, is ETGVTQSPTHLIKTRGQQVTLRCSSQSGHNTVSWYQQALGQGPQFIFQYYREEENGRGNFPPRFSGLQFPNYSSELNVNALELDDSALYLCASSATGGNGNEQFFGPGTRLTVL.

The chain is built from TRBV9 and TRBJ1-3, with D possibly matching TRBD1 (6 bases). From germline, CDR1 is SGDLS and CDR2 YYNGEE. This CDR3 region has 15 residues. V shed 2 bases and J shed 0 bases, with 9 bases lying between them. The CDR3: CASSVEGVSGNTIYF. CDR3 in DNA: TGTGCCAGCAGCGTTGAGGGGGTCTCTGGAAACACCATATATTTT. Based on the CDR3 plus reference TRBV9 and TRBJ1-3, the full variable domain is DSGVTQTPKHLITATGQRVTLRCSPRSGDLSVYWYQQSLDQGLQFLIQYYNGEERAKGNILERFSAQQFPDLHSELNLSSLELGDSALYFCASSVEGVSGNTIYFGEGSWLTVV.

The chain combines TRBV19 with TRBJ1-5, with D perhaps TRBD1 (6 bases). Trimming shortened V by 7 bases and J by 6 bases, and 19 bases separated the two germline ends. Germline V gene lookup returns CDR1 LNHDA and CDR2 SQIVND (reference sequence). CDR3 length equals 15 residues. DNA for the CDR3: TGTGCCAGTAAGGCCCAGGGGATGTTCGGTCAGCCCCAGCATTTT. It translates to CASKAQGMFGQPQHF.

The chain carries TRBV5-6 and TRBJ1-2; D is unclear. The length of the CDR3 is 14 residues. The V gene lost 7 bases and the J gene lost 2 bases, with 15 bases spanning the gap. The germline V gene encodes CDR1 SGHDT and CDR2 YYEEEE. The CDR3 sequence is CASLGGPFNYGYTF. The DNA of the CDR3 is TGTGCCAGCCTAGGAGGACCTTTCAACTATGGCTACACCTTC.

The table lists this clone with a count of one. The CDR3 coding sequence is TGTGCCAGCAGCCCCACTCTATACGAGCAGTACTTC. Its protein product is CASSPTLYEQYF. The J gene is TRBJ2-7, the V gene TRBV7-8; no reliable D call. Trimming removed 5 bases at V and 4 bases at J, with 9 bases between. CDR3 size: 12 residues. Germline lookup yields CDR1 SGHVS and CDR2 FQNEAQ.

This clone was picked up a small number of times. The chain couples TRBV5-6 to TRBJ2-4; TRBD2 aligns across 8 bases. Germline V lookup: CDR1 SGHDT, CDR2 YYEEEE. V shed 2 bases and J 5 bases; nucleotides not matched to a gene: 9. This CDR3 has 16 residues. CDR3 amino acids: CASSFGARGDENIQYF. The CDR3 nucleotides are TGTGCCAGCAGCTTCGGGGCGCGGGGGGACGAAAACATTCAGTACTTC.

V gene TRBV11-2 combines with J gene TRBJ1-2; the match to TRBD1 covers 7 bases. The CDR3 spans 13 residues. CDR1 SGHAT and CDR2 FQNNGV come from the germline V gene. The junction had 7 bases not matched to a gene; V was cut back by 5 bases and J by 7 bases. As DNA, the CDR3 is TGTGCCAGCAGCCCCGACAGGGCATCTGGCTACACCTTC. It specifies CASSPDRASGYTF.

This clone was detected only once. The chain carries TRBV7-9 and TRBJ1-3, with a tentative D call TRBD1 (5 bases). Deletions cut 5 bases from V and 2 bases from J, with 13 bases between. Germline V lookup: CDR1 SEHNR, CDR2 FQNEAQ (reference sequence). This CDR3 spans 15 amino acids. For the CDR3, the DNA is TGTGCCAGCAGCCTCAGGGTGGATCCTGGAAACACCATATATTTT. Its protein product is CASSLRVDPGNTIYF.

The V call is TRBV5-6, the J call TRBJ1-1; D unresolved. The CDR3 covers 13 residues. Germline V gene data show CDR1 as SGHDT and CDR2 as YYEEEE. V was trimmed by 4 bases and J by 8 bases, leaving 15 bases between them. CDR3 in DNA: TGTGCCAGCAGCGATACCCCACTGATGGAAGCTTTCTTT. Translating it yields CASSDTPLMEAFF. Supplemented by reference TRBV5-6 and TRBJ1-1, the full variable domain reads DAGVTQSPTHLIKTRGQQVTLRCSPKSGHDTVSWYQQALGQGPQFIFQYYEEEERQRGNFPDRFSGHQFPNYSSELNVNALLLGDSALYLCASSDTPLMEAFFGQGTRLTVV.

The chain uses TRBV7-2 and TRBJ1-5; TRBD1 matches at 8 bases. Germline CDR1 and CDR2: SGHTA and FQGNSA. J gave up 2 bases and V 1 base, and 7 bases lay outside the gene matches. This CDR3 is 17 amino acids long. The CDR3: CASSLGWGQVGNQPQHF. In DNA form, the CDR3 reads TGTGCCAGCAGCTTAGGCTGGGGACAGGTGGGCAATCAGCCCCAGCATTTT.

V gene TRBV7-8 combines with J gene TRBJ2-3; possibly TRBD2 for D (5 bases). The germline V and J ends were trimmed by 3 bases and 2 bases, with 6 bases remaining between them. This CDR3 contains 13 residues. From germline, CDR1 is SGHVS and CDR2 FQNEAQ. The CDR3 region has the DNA TGTGCCAGCAGCTTGGACTTCACAGATACGCAGTATTTT. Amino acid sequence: CASSLDFTDTQYF.

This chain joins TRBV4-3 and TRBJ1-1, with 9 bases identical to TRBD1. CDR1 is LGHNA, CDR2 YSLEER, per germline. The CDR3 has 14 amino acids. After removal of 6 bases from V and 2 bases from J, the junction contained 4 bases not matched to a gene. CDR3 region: CASRGQGVNTEAFF. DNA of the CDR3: TGCGCCAGCAGGGGACAGGGAGTAAACACTGAAGCTTTCTTT.

The CDR3 coding sequence is TGTGCCAGCAGTTATCGTTGGACAGGACACCAAGAGACCCAGTACTTC. Its translation is CASSYRWTGHQETQYF. The gene calls are TRBV6-2 or TRBV6-3 and TRBJ2-5; 7 bases agree with TRBD1. The V segment lost 3 bases and the J segment 0 bases; nucleotides outside the gene matches: 7. Germline CDR1 and CDR2: MNHEY and SVGEGT. The CDR3 length is 16 residues.

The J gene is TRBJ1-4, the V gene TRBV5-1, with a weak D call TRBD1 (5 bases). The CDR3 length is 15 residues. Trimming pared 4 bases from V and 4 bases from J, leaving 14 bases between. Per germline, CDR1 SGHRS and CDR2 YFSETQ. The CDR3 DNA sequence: TGCGCCAGCAGCGGGCCCGACAGTTATAATGAAAAACTGTTTTTT. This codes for CASSGPDSYNEKLFF.